The clone carrying this T cell receptor (beta chain) was counted at least ten times. The ends lost 5 bases at V and 2 bases at J; junction bases unmatched: 9. Germline assignment: CDR1 LNHDA and CDR2 SQIVND (reference sequence). The CDR3 has 15 residues. These data are taken from a study of T cells in Graves' hyperthyroidism and ophthalmopathy. These patients, aged 18 to 65, had recently diagnosed hyperthyroidism lasting under 2 months. Researchers barred patients who had uncontrolled infection, other autoimmune disease, pregnancy or lactation. Authors of the study amplified TCR beta CDR3 regions from RNA transcripts. During a first-round RT-PCR of the TCR CDR3, the HTBI primer set was used. TCRdb ran MiXCR on the multiplex PCR reads and lists one entry per CDR3 protein. Here the sample spans approximately 700,000 distinct CDR3 sequences, about 15% being singletons.

This chain uses TRBV19 with TRBJ2-7; the match to TRBD2 covers 7 bases. This sequence originates from a man between 18 and 29 years old with Graves' hyperthyroidism. The sequenced sample was blood. Here the CDR3 DNA reads TGTGCCAGTAGTCCATCTCTAGCGGAGCCCTACGAGCAGTACTTC. This codes for CASSPSLAEPYEQYF.